Described below is a single TCR beta chain sequence and its context. The CDR3 covers 16 residues. Germline CDR1 is SQVTM and CDR2 is ANQGSEA. Trimming removed 8 bases from V and 10 bases from J, with 29 bases in between. Libraries were prepared by immunoSEQ multiplex PCR; TCRdb keeps only in-frame clonotypes and omits some of them. The top ten clones hold roughly 0.45% of a sample with some 40,000 clones, 90% to 95% of them seen once. The source of the sample is a study of T cell changes during pregnancy in multiple sclerosis. This sequence was found in a female donor in good health, enrolled as a control in a pregnancy study. The chain carries TRBV29-1 and TRBJ1-4, with no clear D. Sample: CD4+ T cells from peripheral blood mononuclear cells, taken in the third trimester of pregnancy. CDR3 coding DNA: TGCAGCATATTGGCGCCCTCCGACACGTATCATGGAAAACTGTTTTTT. Residues: CSILAPSDTYHGKLFF. The variable domain in full, completed from reference TRBV29-1 and TRBJ1-4, reads SAVISQKPSRDICQRGTSLTIQCQVDSQVTMMFWYRQQPGQSLTLIATANQGSEATYESGFVIDKFPISRPNLTFSTLTVSNMSPEDSSIYLCSILAPSDTYHGKLFFGSGTQLSVL.